This T cell receptor beta chain was recovered during a study of cytomegalovirus exposure and HLA in healthy donors. Study findings and constraints: One later analysis, an examination of the 120 validation repertoires, found that first-cohort TCR clusters tended to co-occur in them. A few of the chains that were CMV-associated were confirmed in vitro to be specific for CMV antigens. Most observed TCR sequences were rare, whereas some public TCRs were detected in many donors.

Details on this clone: The antigen is not known.

Germline loops: CDR1 SGDLS, CDR2 YYNGEE. Deletions cut 3 bases from V and 6 bases from J, with 22 bases between. The length of the CDR3 is 16 residues. Repertoires were generated with immunoSEQ multiplex PCR, while TCRdb's copy carries only in-frame clones and drops some. The sample has under 150,000 clones; around 84% are singletons. Source material: PBMCs. This TCR was sampled from a man aged 18 to 30 in good health and CMV-seropositive. The chain is built from TRBV9 and TRBJ2-7; a weak D match, TRBD1 (7 bases). The CDR3, as DNA: TGTGCCAGCAGCGCCGACCCCATCCCCAGGGGGGCCGAGCAGTACTTC. This sequence encodes CASSADPIPRGAEQYF.